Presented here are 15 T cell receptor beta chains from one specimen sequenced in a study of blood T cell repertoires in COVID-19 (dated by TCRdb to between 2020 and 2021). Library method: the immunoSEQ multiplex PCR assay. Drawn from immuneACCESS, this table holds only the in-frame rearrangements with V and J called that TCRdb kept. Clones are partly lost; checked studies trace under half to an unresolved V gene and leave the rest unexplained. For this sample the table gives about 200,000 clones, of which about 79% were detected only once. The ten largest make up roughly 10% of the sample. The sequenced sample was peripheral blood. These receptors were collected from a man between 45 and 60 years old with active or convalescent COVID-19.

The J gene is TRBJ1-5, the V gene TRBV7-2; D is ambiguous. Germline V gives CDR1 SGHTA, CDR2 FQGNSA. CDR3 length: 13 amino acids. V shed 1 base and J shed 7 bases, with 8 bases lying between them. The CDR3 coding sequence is TGTGCCAGCAGCTTAGATAGGGAGCAGCCCCAGCATTTT. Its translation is CASSLDREQPQHF.

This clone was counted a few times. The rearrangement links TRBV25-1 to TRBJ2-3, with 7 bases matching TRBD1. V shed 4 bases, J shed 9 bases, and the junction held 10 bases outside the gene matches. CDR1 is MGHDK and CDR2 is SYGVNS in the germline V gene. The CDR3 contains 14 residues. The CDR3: CASSAGTDLGTQYF. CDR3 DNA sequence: TGTGCCAGCAGTGCCGGGACAGATCTAGGGACGCAGTATTTT.

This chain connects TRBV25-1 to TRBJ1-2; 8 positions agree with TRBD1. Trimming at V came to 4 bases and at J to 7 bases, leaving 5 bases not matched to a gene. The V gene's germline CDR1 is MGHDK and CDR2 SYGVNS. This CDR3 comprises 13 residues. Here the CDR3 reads CASSGTGSPGYTF. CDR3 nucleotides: TGTGCCAGCAGTGGGACAGGGTCACCTGGCTACACCTTC.

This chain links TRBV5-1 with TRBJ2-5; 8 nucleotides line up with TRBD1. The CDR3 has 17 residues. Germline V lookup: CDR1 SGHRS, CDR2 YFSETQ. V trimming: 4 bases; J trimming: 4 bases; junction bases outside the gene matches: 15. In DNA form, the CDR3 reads TGCGCCAGCAGCGCCTCCGGGACAGGAACATATTTAGAGACCCAGTACTTC. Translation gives CASSASGTGTYLETQYF.

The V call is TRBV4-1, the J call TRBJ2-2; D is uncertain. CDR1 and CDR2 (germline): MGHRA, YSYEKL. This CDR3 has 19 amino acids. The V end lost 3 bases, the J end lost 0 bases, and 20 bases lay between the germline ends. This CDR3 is CASSQPSPGSQPNTGELFF. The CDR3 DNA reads TGCGCCAGCAGCCAGCCCAGCCCCGGGTCCCAACCGAACACCGGGGAGCTGTTTTTT.

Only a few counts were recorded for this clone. CDR3 nucleotide sequence: TGTGCCACCTCTCGGACTAGCGGTTACAATGAGCAGTTCTTC. The encoded protein is CATSRTSGYNEQFF. V and J are TRBV6-5 and TRBJ2-1, with TRBD2 identical over 10 bases. Germline V lookup: CDR1 MNHEY, CDR2 SVGAGI. This CDR3 contains 14 residues. V shed 10 bases, J shed 4 bases, and the junction held 7 bases outside the gene matches.

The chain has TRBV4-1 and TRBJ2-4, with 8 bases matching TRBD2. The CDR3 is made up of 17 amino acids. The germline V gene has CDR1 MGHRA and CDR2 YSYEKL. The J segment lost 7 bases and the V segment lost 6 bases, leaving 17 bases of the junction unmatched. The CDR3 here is CASSPGGAYSLRNIQYF. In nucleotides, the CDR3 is TGCGCCAGCAGTCCGGGAGGGGCGTACAGCTTGAGGAACATTCAGTACTTC.

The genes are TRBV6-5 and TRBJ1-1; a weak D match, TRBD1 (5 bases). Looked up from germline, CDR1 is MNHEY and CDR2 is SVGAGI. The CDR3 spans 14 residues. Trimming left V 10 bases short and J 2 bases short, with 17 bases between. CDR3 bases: TGTGCCACTACGCGGGGGAAAGTTAACACTGAAGCTTTCTTT. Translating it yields CATTRGKVNTEAFF.

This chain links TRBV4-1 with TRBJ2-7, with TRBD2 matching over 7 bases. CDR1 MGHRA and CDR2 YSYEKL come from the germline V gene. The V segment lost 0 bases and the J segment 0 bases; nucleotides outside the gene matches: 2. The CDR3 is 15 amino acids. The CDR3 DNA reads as TGCGCCAGCAGCCAAGAGGCTAGCGGCTCCTACGAGCAGTACTTC. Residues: CASSQEASGSYEQYF.

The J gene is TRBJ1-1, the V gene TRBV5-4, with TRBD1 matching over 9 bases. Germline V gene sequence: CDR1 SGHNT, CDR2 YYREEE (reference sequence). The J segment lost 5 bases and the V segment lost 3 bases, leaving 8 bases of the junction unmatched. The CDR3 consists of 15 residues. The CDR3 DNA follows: TGTGCCAGCAGCTCAATCACAGGGGGCAGGACTGAAGCTTTCTTT. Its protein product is CASSSITGGRTEAFF.

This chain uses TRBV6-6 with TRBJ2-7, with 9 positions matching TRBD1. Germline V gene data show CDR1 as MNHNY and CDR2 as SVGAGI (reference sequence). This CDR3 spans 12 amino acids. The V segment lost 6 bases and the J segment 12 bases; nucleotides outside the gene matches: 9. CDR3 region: CASRGTGLYMYF. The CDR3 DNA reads TGTGCCAGCAGGGGGACAGGGCTATATATGTACTTC.

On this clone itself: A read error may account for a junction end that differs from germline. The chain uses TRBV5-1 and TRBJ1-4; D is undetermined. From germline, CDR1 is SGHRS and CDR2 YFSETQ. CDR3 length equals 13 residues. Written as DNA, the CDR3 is TGCGCCAGCAGCTTGACAACAAATGAAAAACTGTTTTTT. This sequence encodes CASSLTTNEKLFF.

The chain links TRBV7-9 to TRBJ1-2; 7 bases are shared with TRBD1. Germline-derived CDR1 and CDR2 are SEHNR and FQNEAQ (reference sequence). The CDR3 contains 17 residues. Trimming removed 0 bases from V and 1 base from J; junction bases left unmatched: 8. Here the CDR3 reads CASSLAHGDRGNYGYTF. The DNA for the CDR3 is TGTGCCAGCAGCTTAGCCCACGGGGACAGAGGTAACTATGGCTACACCTTC.

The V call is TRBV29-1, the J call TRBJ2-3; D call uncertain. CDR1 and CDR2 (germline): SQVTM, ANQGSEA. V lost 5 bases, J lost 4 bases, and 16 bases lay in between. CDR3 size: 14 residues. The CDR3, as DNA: TGCAGCGTTTGGGCCGGTACCCTCGCAGATACGCAGTATTTT. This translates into CSVWAGTLADTQYF.

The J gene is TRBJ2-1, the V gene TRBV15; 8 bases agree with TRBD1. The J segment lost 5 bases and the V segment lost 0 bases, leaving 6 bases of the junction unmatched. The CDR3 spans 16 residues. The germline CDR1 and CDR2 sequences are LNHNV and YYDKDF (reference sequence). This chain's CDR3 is CATSRDQDRVDNEQFF. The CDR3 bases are TGTGCCACCAGCAGAGATCAGGACAGGGTAGACAATGAGCAGTTCTTC.